This TCR beta chain is drawn from a study of siplizumab effects on memory and regulatory T cells. The CDR3 sequence is 11 residues long. V was clipped by 4 bases and J by 4 bases, with 3 bases between them. From germline, CDR1 is SGHRS and CDR2 YFSETQ. Over a period of roughly 6 days at 37 degrees C, the mixed lymphocyte reaction cells were cocultured. Violet Dye was applied to stimulator PBMCs and CFSE to responder PBMCs before a 1:1 mix. Produced via immunoSEQ multiplex PCR; TCRdb's table is partial and in-frame only. The data contain approximately 9,600 clones, 40% to 55% of them seen just once; the ten biggest clones take up under 25%. Findings of the study overall: The mapping of alloreactive clones to unstimulated subsets covered only a minor fraction of them. Alloreactive sequences that could be traced to unstimulated CD4+ memory cells showed a significant reduction under siplizumab.

A word on this clone: Its antigen is unknown.

The sequence was collected from a human donor in good health; the cells came from an allogeneic mixed lymphocyte reaction. What was sequenced was CFSE-low (dividing) CD4+ T cells sorted from an allogeneic mixed lymphocyte reaction. The genes are TRBV5-1 and TRBJ2-1; the D is unclear. The DNA of the CDR3 is TGCGCCAGCAGCCTTTACAATGAGCAGTTCTTC. It translates to CASSLYNEQFF.